This record concerns one T cell receptor beta chain sequence. Its matching antigen is unknown. The data stem from a study of T cell responses to AZD1222 COVID-19 vaccine. The CDR3 totals 15 residues. Trimming took off 4 bases at V and 2 bases at J, with 15 bases between the two ends. Germline assignment: CDR1 SGHTA and CDR2 FQGTGA. Repertoires were generated with immunoSEQ multiplex PCR, while TCRdb's copy carries only in-frame clones and drops some. The table records 130,000 or so clones, 85% to 95% of them present only once. Study results and caveats: Elevations in Spike-specific TCR breadth and depth followed administration of two AZD1222 doses. Donors, mostly white British, included more females; clonal diversity was possibly underestimated. Just a handful of AZD1222 recipients were seropositive at baseline.

Material: peripheral blood, obtained on day 0 of AZD1222 vaccination. The rearrangement links TRBV7-3 to TRBJ2-7, with a weak D call TRBD2 (6 bases). The receptor was isolated from an adult in good health. The CDR3 DNA reads TGTGCCAGCAGCTCGGGTCGGGGGAGCCCCTACGAGCAGTACTTC. Translated, it gives CASSSGRGSPYEQYF. Combining the CDR3 with reference TRBV7-3 and TRBJ2-7 gives the whole variable domain GAGVSQTPSNKVTEKGKYVELRCDPISGHTALYWYRQSLGQGPEFLIYFQGTGAADDSGLPNDRFFAVRPEGSVSTLKIQRTERGDSAVYLCASSSGRGSPYEQYFGPGTRLTVT.